This is a list of T cell receptor beta chains from one sample in a study of T cell repertoires in cytomegalovirus infection. TCRdb ran MiXCR on the reads and lists one entry per CDR3 protein. The table lists about 68,000 distinct CDR3 sequences, about 22% of them singletons. Their specific antigens are unknown. Specimen: PBMCs, sequenced either directly or after in vitro stimulation (not recorded which). The origin of the receptors is a human donor in good health (CMV status not recorded). Some clones in this sample may be carry-over from other donors' samples. CDR3s include the opening cysteine and the closing phenylalanine or tryptophan. The D gene is left open where the match is weak. For some rows the clone size is stated as once, few or many, or as a class when expanded; others skip it.

D	size	V	J	DNA	CDR3
-	few	TRBV12-3/TRBV12-4	TRBJ2-7	TGTGCCAGCAGGAGCCGAACCAGGGGGGGCTACGAGCAGTACTTC	CASRSRTRGGYEQYF
-	many	TRBV7-2	TRBJ2-7	TGTGCCAGCAGCTTATTAGCGGTCCCCGGAGAGCAGTACTTC	CASSLLAVPGEQYF
TRBD2	many	TRBV7-8	TRBJ2-1	TGTGCCAGCAGCCCGAGCAGCGGGAGCGACAATGAGCAGTTCTTC	CASSPSSGSDNEQFF
-	few	TRBV7-4	TRBJ2-7	TGTGCCAGCAGCTTATACGACGAGCAGTACTTC	CASSLYDEQYF
TRBD1	-	TRBV12-3/TRBV12-4	TRBJ1-1	TGTGCCAGCAGGCGATTAGGGGGCGGAACTGAAGCTTTCTTT	CASRRLGGGTEAFF
-	-	TRBV7-2	TRBJ1-2	TGTGCCAGCAGCTCCTCCCCGGGCTACACCTTC	CASSSSPGYTF
-	-	TRBV19	TRBJ1-5	TGTGCCTCCGCTGGGCCAGACTCCAATAGCAATCAGCCCCAGCATTTT	CASAGPDSNSNQPQHF
-	-	TRBV29-1	TRBJ2-3	TGCAGCGTTGATGGGATGTATTACACAGATACGCAGTATTTT	CSVDGMYYTDTQYF
-	-	TRBV5-5	TRBJ1-5	TGTGCCAGCAGCTTAGGGACTAATCGGGCCCAGCATTTT	CASSLGTNRAQHF
-	-	TRBV5-4	TRBJ2-3	TGTGCCAGCAGCTTGGTGGTCGGGAGCCCAGATACGCAGTATTTT	CASSLVVGSPDTQYF
-	many	TRBV7-2	TRBJ2-3	TGTGCCAGCAGTCCAGGGTGGTTGACCTCCACAGATACGCAGTATTTT	CASSPGWLTSTDTQYF
-	few	TRBV5-6	TRBJ1-1	TGTGCCAGCAGCCTCACGAGGGCCCACACTGAAGCTTTCTTT	CASSLTRAHTEAFF
-	-	TRBV24-1	TRBJ2-3	TGTGCCACCAGTGACCGGTCCCCAAAAGGGGATACGCAGTATTTT	CATSDRSPKGDTQYF
-	few	TRBV7-4	TRBJ1-4	TGTGCCAGCAGCTTAGAGAAGGGGATTAATGAAAAACTGTTTTTT	CASSLEKGINEKLFF
TRBD1	-	TRBV10-3	TRBJ2-3	TGTGCCATCAAGGACAGGGAAGCAGATACGCAGTATTTT	CAIKDREADTQYF
-	many	TRBV27	TRBJ1-4	TGTGCCAGCAGTTTATCGAAGACGGCTTCTCTTACTAATGAAAAACTGTTTTTT	CASSLSKTASLTNEKLFF
TRBD2	few	TRBV9	TRBJ2-1	TGTGCCAGCAGCGTGGGGAGGCTAGCGGGGGAGAGCTCCTACAATGAGCAGTTCTTC	CASSVGRLAGESSYNEQFF
-	-	TRBV7-2	TRBJ1-2	TGTGCCAGCAGCCCGGACACCTATGGCTTCACCTTC	CASSPDTYGFTF
-	many	TRBV7-9	TRBJ2-5	TGTGCCAGCATCAAGGGGTTGCAAGAGACCCAGTACTTC	CASIKGLQETQYF
-	many	TRBV6-1	TRBJ1-1	TGTGCCAGCAGGACAACCGTGAACACTGAAGCTTTCTTT	CASRTTVNTEAFF
TRBD2	few	TRBV20-1	TRBJ2-1	TGCAGTGCTTTCGCTAGCGGGAGATCCTACAATGAGCAGTTCTTC	CSAFASGRSYNEQFF
TRBD2	-	TRBV19	TRBJ2-5	TGTGCCAGTAGTATTGGACTAGCCAAGCGTGAGACCCAGTACTTC	CASSIGLAKRETQYF